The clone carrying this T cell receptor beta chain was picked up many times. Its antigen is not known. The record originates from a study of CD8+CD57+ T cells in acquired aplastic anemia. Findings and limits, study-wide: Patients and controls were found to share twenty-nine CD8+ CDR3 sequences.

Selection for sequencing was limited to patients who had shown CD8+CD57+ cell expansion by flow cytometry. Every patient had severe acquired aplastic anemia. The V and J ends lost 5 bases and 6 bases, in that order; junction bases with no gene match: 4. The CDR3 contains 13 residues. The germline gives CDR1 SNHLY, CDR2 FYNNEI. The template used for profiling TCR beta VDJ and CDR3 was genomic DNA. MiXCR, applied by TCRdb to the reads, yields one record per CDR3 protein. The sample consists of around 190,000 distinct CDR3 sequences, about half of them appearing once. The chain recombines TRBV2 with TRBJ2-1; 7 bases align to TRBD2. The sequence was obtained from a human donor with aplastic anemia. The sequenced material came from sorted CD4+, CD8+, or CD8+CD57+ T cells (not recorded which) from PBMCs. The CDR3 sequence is CASSRDYLNEQFF. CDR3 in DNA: TGTGCCAGCAGTCGGGACTACCTCAATGAGCAGTTCTTC.